The clone carrying this T cell receptor beta chain was recorded many times. Its specificity is not known. TCRdb called the RT-PCR reads again in MiXCR, with one record for every CDR3 protein. The sample contains more than 200,000 distinct CDR3 sequences, 9% to 15% of which appear only once. This entry belongs to a study of response to subunit inactivated influenza vaccine. V was pared by 0 bases and J by 13 bases, with 13 bases of the junction left unmatched. The germline CDR1 and CDR2 sequences are SGDLS and YYNGEE. The CDR3 runs to 16 residues. General study results and limits: The study's authors posited that every seasonal influenza vaccination enlists few new T cells.

This sequence joins TRBV9 and TRBJ2-1; 10 nucleotides align to TRBD2. This receptor was identified in a man aged 45-65 years who received an inactivated influenza vaccine. The source was non-naive T cells sorted from PBMCs, collected 14 days before vaccination. CDR3 residues: CASSVGSAGGQIRQFF. CDR3 bases: TGTGCCAGCAGCGTAGGCTCAGCGGGAGGGCAGATTCGCCAGTTCTTC.